This T cell receptor beta chain was sequenced during a study of PD-1 blockade in classical Hodgkin lymphoma. Across the whole study: Nivolumab was administered to patients intravenously at 3 mg/kg every 2 weeks. Regarding the study as a whole: Baseline diversity resembling that of newly diagnosed patients was seen in complete responders. Healthy donors were reported to have higher baseline TCR diversity than newly diagnosed patients.

V lost 3 bases and J 4 bases, leaving 9 bases between the germline ends. Germline CDR1 and CDR2: SGHRS and YFSETQ. The length of the CDR3 is 13 residues. Some clones are missing from TCRdb's copy, which holds only in-frame ones; the method was immunoSEQ multiplex PCR. The top ten clones hold approximately 17% of a sample with about 23,000 clones, about 78% of them seen once. Points on this clone: Its antigen is undetermined.

Following autologous stem cell transplantation, relapse occurred in every patient, and exposure to brentuximab vedotin varied. Under best response, outcomes were complete response, partial response or progressive disease. The sample consisted of peripheral blood mononuclear cells (PBMCs), taken before the second cycle of nivolumab. This chain joins TRBV5-1 and TRBJ2-3; D remains ambiguous. This sequence originates from a human donor with classical Hodgkin lymphoma. The CDR3 DNA is TGCGCCAGCAGCTCGCTTGTTGCAGATACGCAGTATTTT. Translated: CASSSLVADTQYF.